The clone carrying this T cell receptor beta chain showed up just a few times. Its antigen is currently unknown. Sequenced by immunoSEQ multiplex PCR; TCRdb stores in-frame clones only, minus some. The table includes under 1,100,000 clones, more than 65% detected once. The CDR3 spans 15 residues. Trimming removed 5 bases from V and 6 bases from J, with 20 bases in between. CDR1 and CDR2 (germline): SGHAT, FQNNGV. Healthy adults negative for HIV, lacking recent acute infections or vaccinations, served as donors. The data originate from a study of shared clonotypes between healthy human individuals. Study-level points and caveats: Richness estimates generally favored naive over memory subsets. In contrast to clonotypes shared by all four donors, non-shared clonotypes had lower generation probabilities.

This sequence joins TRBV11-2 and TRBJ2-7, with D perhaps matching TRBD2 (5 bases). The receptor was derived from a man aged 18 to 30 in good health. The sample was memory CD4+ T cells sorted from blood. Regarding subset: CD45RA-negative fraction. The CDR3 here is CASSIGRGGVGEQYF. CDR3 DNA sequence: TGTGCCAGCAGCATCGGACGGGGTGGCGTTGGCGAGCAGTACTTC.